The T cell receptor beta chain described here comes from a study of cytomegalovirus exposure and HLA in healthy donors. Study findings and constraints: Donors belonging to an Asian-associated ancestry cluster reportedly showed fewer N-insertions in productive TCRs than the roughly 680-donor mean, according to what a later analysis found.

The ends lost 3 bases at V and 12 bases at J; junction bases unmatched: 14. The length of the CDR3 is 15 residues. Germline CDR1 is MGHRA and CDR2 is YSYEKL. In the PCR, 60 Vbeta and 13 Jbeta primers were used. The method was immunoSEQ multiplex PCR; TCRdb's version includes in-frame clones alone and lacks a portion of them. The sample carries approximately 87,000 clones, roughly four fifths recorded once. With regard to this clone: Its antigen is still unknown.

The sequencing sample was made of PBMCs. This chain uses TRBV4-1 with TRBJ2-4; 7 bases map to TRBD1. The source is a woman aged 18 to 35 in good health and CMV-seropositive. The CDR3 nucleotides read TGCGCCAGCAGCCAGGCTGAGCCGGGACAGTATTCTCAGTACTTC. Translation: CASSQAEPGQYSQYF.